The 8 T cell receptor beta chains listed next were all sequenced from one sample in a study of shared clonotypes between healthy human individuals. Clones were read by immunoSEQ multiplex PCR, and TCRdb kept only the in-frame ones, dropping some. Among 1.5 million to 2.5 million clones listed, approximately 94% were seen once. In the naive CD8 group, cells lacked CD45RO and were positively selected for CCR7, so terminally differentiated effector memory CD45RA+ cells were left out. Sequencing was carried out using naive CD8+ T cells sorted from blood. All receptors derive from a man between 18 and 35 years old in good health.

The rearrangement links TRBV6-1 to TRBJ2-7; the D gene is possibly TRBD2 (5 bases). CDR3 length equals 17 residues. V lost 2 bases, J lost 0 bases, and 17 bases lay in between. Germline V gene sequence: CDR1 MNHNS, CDR2 SASEGT. CDR3 nucleotides: TGTGCCAGCAGTGAAATTTCTATGGCCGAGGGCTCCTACGAGCAGTACTTC. Residues: CASSEISMAEGSYEQYF.

In the case of this clone: Other DNA sequences in the sample encode the same CDR3. This rearrangement joins TRBV27 to TRBJ1-4; tentatively, D is TRBD1 (5 bases). CDR1 MNHEY and CDR2 SMNVEV come from the germline V gene (reference sequence). The ends were cut back, 5 bases at V and 4 bases at J, with 5 bases in the middle. This CDR3 is built from 12 residues. CDR3 in DNA: TGTGCCAGCAGTAGGGGTAATGAAAAACTGTTTTTT. This codes for CASSRGNEKLFF. The complete variable domain, with remaining parts taken from reference TRBV27 and TRBJ1-4, reads EAQVTQNPRYLITVTGKKLTVTCSQNMNHEYMSWYRQDPGLGLRQIYYSMNVEVTDKGDVPEGYKVSRKEKRNFPLILESPSPNQTSLYFCASSRGNEKLFFGSGTQLSVL.

This clone was detected only a few times. This same CDR3 is encoded by further DNA sequences in the sample. CDR3 residues: CASSPGTDTQYF. DNA for the CDR3: TGTGCCAGCAGCCCCGGGACAGATACGCAGTATTTT. The chain carries TRBV7-9 and TRBJ2-3; D remains ambiguous. This CDR3 is 12 amino acids long. Germline V gene sequence: CDR1 SEHNR, CDR2 FQNEAQ (reference sequence). The ends were cut back, 5 bases at V and 3 bases at J, with 6 bases in the middle.

A remark on this clone: Other DNA sequences in this sample translate to the same CDR3. The CDR3 sequence is CASSLGGSNYGYTF. In nucleotides, the CDR3 is TGTGCCAGCAGTTTAGGAGGGTCCAACTATGGCTACACCTTC. V and J are TRBV27 and TRBJ1-2; the D is unclear. The CDR3 totals 14 residues. V was trimmed by 2 bases and J by 2 bases, leaving 9 bases between them. CDR1 and CDR2 (germline): MNHEY, SMNVEV (reference sequence).

In the case of this clone: Other DNA sequences from this sample encode an identical CDR3 as well. The CDR3 region is CASSYGLATDTQYF. In nucleotides, the CDR3 is TGTGCCAGCAGTTACGGGCTTGCCACAGATACGCAGTATTTT. The chain combines TRBV6-5 with TRBJ2-3; the D is unclear. CDR3 length: 14 amino acids. CDR1 is MNHEY, CDR2 SVGAGI, per germline. Deletions cut 2 bases from V and 2 bases from J, with 8 bases between.

This clone was seen only once. The chain employs TRBV7-9 and TRBJ2-7; 8 nucleotides align to TRBD1. The CDR3 loop spans 14 amino acids. V dropped 4 bases and J dropped 5; count of bases not matched to a gene: 7. CDR1 and CDR2 (germline): SEHNR, FQNEAQ (reference sequence). The CDR3 region is CASSSTGEPNEQYF. CDR3 DNA sequence: TGTGCCAGCAGCTCGACAGGGGAGCCCAACGAGCAGTACTTC.

This sequence joins TRBV7-8 and TRBJ2-7, with a weak D call TRBD2 (5 bases). The CDR3 totals 17 residues. Trimming took 5 bases from V and 5 from J, leaving 25 bases between them. Germline-derived CDR1 and CDR2 are SGHVS and FQNEAQ. This CDR3 reads CASSLPSADGVGHEQYF. In DNA form, the CDR3 reads TGTGCCAGCAGCCTACCTTCGGCCGACGGGGTAGGGCACGAGCAGTACTTC.

The table lists this clone with a count of one. The same CDR3 can be traced to other DNA sequences in this sample. As DNA, the CDR3 is TGTGCCAGCAGTTTTCCAGGGGCCTACGAGCAGTACTTC. Protein sequence: CASSFPGAYEQYF. This rearrangement joins TRBV27 to TRBJ2-7; D perhaps matches TRBD1 (6 bases). The length of the CDR3 is 13 residues. Germline V CDR1 and CDR2: MNHEY, SMNVEV (reference sequence). Trimming left V 3 bases short and J 2 bases short, with 8 bases between.